The 22 T cell receptor beta chains given below trace back to one sample, sequenced in a study of blood T cell repertoires in COVID-19. TCRdb keeps only in-frame clones here, not all; method: immunoSEQ multiplex PCR. This table holds 250,000 to 350,000 clones, around 90% found once. Sequencing was performed on peripheral blood. The receptors here all came from a man younger than 30 with active or convalescent COVID-19.

This chain joins TRBV27 and TRBJ2-7, with a possible D match to TRBD1 (6 bases). V was shortened by 5 bases and J by 2 bases, with 16 bases between the two germline ends. There are 15 residues in the CDR3. Germline CDR1 reads MNHEY; CDR2 reads SMNVEV (reference sequence). In nucleotides, the CDR3 is TGTGCCAGCAGTGGCTCCCCAGGGGCCGCCTACGAGCAGTACTTC. Encoded protein: CASSGSPGAAYEQYF.

The genes are TRBV27 and TRBJ2-2, with D possibly being TRBD1 (5 bases). Germline CDR1 reads MNHEY; CDR2 reads SMNVEV (reference sequence). The CDR3 consists of 14 residues. V lost 9 bases and J lost 1, with 12 bases in between. CDR3 residues: CASRNDRNTGELFF. The CDR3 DNA reads as TGTGCCAGTCGAAATGACAGGAACACCGGGGAGCTGTTTTTT.

This sequence joins TRBV27 and TRBJ2-1, with 8 nucleotides matching TRBD1. Germline V gene lookup returns CDR1 MNHEY and CDR2 SMNVEV (reference sequence). This CDR3 has 15 residues. V was pared by 1 base and J by 3 bases, with 2 bases of the junction left unmatched. The chain's CDR3 is CASSLLGQVYNEQFF. DNA for the CDR3: TGTGCCAGCAGTTTATTGGGACAGGTCTACAATGAGCAGTTCTTC.

This chain links TRBV5-1 with TRBJ2-1; TRBD1 aligns across 7 bases. In germline, CDR1 is SGHRS, CDR2 YFSETQ. Losses at the gene ends were 3 bases for V and 1 base for J; bases not matched to a gene: 1. The CDR3 is 14 amino acids. The CDR3: CASSSGQSYNEQFF. Written as DNA, the CDR3 is TGCGCCAGCAGCTCGGGACAGTCCTACAATGAGCAGTTCTTC.

CDR3 region: CASSRGQRMEAFF. For the CDR3, the DNA is TGTGCCAGCAGCCGAGGGCAAAGAATGGAGGCTTTCTTT. The chain employs TRBV27 and TRBJ1-1; D is ambiguous. The CDR3 extends over 13 amino acids. The V and J ends lost 6 bases and 11 bases respectively, with 19 bases between them. CDR1 is MNHEY, CDR2 SMNVEV, per germline (reference sequence).

This chain uses TRBV27 with TRBJ2-1; 8 bases are shared with TRBD2. CDR1 and CDR2 from the germline V gene are MNHEY and SMNVEV (reference sequence). The CDR3 covers 14 residues. V lost 3 bases, J lost 7 bases, and 5 bases stayed unmatched. CDR3 protein: CASSFISGKNEQFF. The CDR3 bases are TGTGCCAGCAGTTTCATTAGCGGGAAGAATGAGCAGTTCTTC.

The CDR3 sequence: CASSKGQKNTEAFF. The CDR3, as DNA: TGTGCCAGCAGTAAGGGACAAAAGAACACTGAAGCTTTCTTT. The chain has TRBV2 and TRBJ1-1, with D perhaps TRBD1 (6 bases). Germline-derived CDR1 and CDR2 are SNHLY and FYNNEI. V was pared by 5 bases and J by 1 base, with 11 bases between. The CDR3 consists of 14 residues.

In DNA, the CDR3 is TGTGCCAGTAGTATACTTATGAACACTGAAGCTTTCTTT. Its protein product is CASSILMNTEAFF. The rearrangement uses TRBV19 and TRBJ1-1, with unresolved D. The CDR3 extends over 13 amino acids. With 2 bases removed from V and 0 bases from J, the gap between germline ends came to 4 bases. Germline V CDR1 and CDR2: LNHDA, SQIVND (reference sequence).

The genes are TRBV4-1 and TRBJ2-1, with D possibly TRBD1 on 5 matching bases. The germline V gene encodes CDR1 MGHRA and CDR2 YSYEKL. Between the trimmed V and J ends, which lost 1 base and 3 bases, there was a span of 13 bases. The CDR3 covers 16 residues. The CDR3: CASSQVGRKHYNEQFF. The CDR3 region has the DNA TGCGCCAGCAGCCAAGTGGGGCGGAAACACTACAATGAGCAGTTCTTC.

J is TRBJ2-2 and V is TRBV7-2; D uncertain. Trimming left V 0 bases short and J 1 base short, with 12 bases between. The CDR3 is made up of 17 amino acids. Germline assignment: CDR1 SGHTA and CDR2 FQGNSA. The CDR3 region is CASSLAAVAVNTGELFF. CDR3 DNA: TGTGCCAGCAGCTTAGCCGCGGTGGCGGTGAACACCGGGGAGCTGTTTTTT.

This clone was seen once. The V call is TRBV24-1, the J call TRBJ2-3, with D unresolved. This CDR3 spans 17 amino acids. The V gene's germline CDR1 is KGHDR and CDR2 SFDVKD. The V end was cut by 1 base, the J end by 2 bases, with 15 bases between. CDR3 sequence: CATSDLPGSPHTDTQYF. The CDR3 DNA reads as TGTGCCACCAGTGATTTACCCGGGTCCCCACACACAGATACGCAGTATTTT.

J is TRBJ2-7 and V is TRBV13, with 10 nucleotides matching TRBD2. Germline CDR1 and CDR2: PRHDT and FYEKMQ (reference sequence). With V trimmed by 4 bases and J by 5 bases, 2 bases remained unmatched. The CDR3 totals 13 residues. For the CDR3, the DNA is TGTGCCAGCAGCTCTAGCGGGAGTAACGAGCAGTACTTC. Amino acids: CASSSSGSNEQYF.

V usage is TRBV14 and J usage is TRBJ1-4; D is perhaps TRBD1 (6 bases). This CDR3 is 13 amino acids long. The ends were cut back, 3 bases at V and 11 bases at J, with 13 bases in the middle. The germline CDR1 and CDR2 sequences are SGHDN and FVKESK. The CDR3 sequence is CASSQWTVGKLFF. The CDR3 region has the DNA TGTGCCAGCAGCCAGTGGACAGTCGGCAAACTGTTTTTT. Using reference TRBV14 and TRBJ1-4 for the parts outside the CDR3, the full variable domain is EAGVTQFPSHSVIEKGQTVTLRCDPISGHDNLYWYRRVMGKEIKFLLHFVKESKQDESGMPNNRFLAERTGGTYSTLKVQPAELEDSGVYFCASSQWTVGKLFFGSGTQLSVL.

The chain links TRBV13 to TRBJ1-2; D not certain. The V end was cut by 3 bases, the J end by 4 bases, with 9 bases between. CDR1 and CDR2 from the germline V gene are PRHDT and FYEKMQ (reference sequence). The CDR3 loop spans 13 amino acids. For the CDR3, the DNA is TGTGCCAGCAGCTTCACACGGAGCTATGGCTACACCTTC. This gives the protein CASSFTRSYGYTF.

The J gene is TRBJ1-5, the V gene TRBV29-1, with D possibly being TRBD1 (6 bases). CDR1 is SQVTM, CDR2 ANQGSEA, per germline. The CDR3 is made up of 14 amino acids. V lost 6 bases and J lost 2, with 14 bases in between. CDR3 amino acids: CSVGDNRGNQPQHF. Here the CDR3 DNA reads TGCAGCGTCGGGGACAATCGTGGCAATCAGCCCCAGCATTTT.

V is TRBV29-1 and J is TRBJ1-1; tentatively, D is TRBD1 (5 bases). The CDR3 length is 13 residues. From germline, CDR1 is SQVTM and CDR2 ANQGSEA. V gave up 4 bases and J gave up 8 bases, with 17 bases separating them. This chain's CDR3 is CSVGGVGGPEAFF. DNA for the CDR3: TGCAGCGTTGGGGGTGTGGGGGGACCCGAAGCTTTCTTT.

The chain is built from TRBV29-1 and TRBJ2-3; TRBD2 might be the D (6 bases). V lost 4 bases, J lost 4 bases, and 15 bases lay in between. The CDR3 is 14 amino acids. Germline V gene data show CDR1 as SQVTM and CDR2 as ANQGSEA. The CDR3 protein is CSVVRGISADTQYF. The CDR3 DNA reads TGCAGCGTTGTTCGCGGGATTAGCGCAGATACGCAGTATTTT.

The chain combines TRBV7-8 with TRBJ1-5; 10 nucleotides match TRBD1. CDR3 size: 15 residues. Trimming at V came to 2 bases and at J to 6 bases, leaving 4 bases not matched to a gene. The germline gives CDR1 SGHVS, CDR2 FQNEAQ. The CDR3 loop is CASSLRDRGGQPQHF. The CDR3, as DNA: TGTGCCAGCAGCTTACGGGACAGGGGCGGTCAGCCCCAGCATTTT.

CDR3 nucleotide sequence: TGTGCCAGCAGTTACGTGGACAGGGAATATGGCTACACCTTC. Translating gives CASSYVDREYGYTF. The rearrangement links TRBV2 to TRBJ1-2, with 8 bases matching TRBD1. Looked up from germline, CDR1 is SNHLY and CDR2 is FYNNEI. The CDR3 runs to 14 residues. The junction had 7 bases not matched to a gene; V was cut back by 5 bases and J by 5 bases.

The V gene is TRBV18, the J gene TRBJ2-7; D may be TRBD2 (5 bases). V lost 5 bases and J lost 4, with 12 bases in between. The length of the CDR3 is 13 residues. Germline V gene lookup returns CDR1 KGHSH and CDR2 LQKENI. CDR3 nucleotides: TGTGCCAGCTCAGAGACTACAAGTTACGAGCAGTACTTC. Translating it yields CASSETTSYEQYF.

The rearrangement joins TRBV28 to TRBJ2-1; 8 bases match TRBD2. The CDR3 is 13 residues long. V shed 8 bases, J shed 8 bases, and the junction held 8 bases outside the gene matches. From germline, CDR1 is MDHEN and CDR2 SYDVKM. The CDR3 region has the DNA TGTGCCAGCTTTACCGGGACTAGAGATGAGCAGTTCTTC. As protein: CASFTGTRDEQFF.

This chain connects TRBV7-2 to TRBJ2-7; perhaps TRBD2 as D (5 bases). Germline assignment: CDR1 SGHTA and CDR2 FQGNSA. V gave up 4 bases and J gave up 4 bases, with 17 bases separating them. This CDR3 region has 15 residues. CDR3 DNA sequence: TGTGCCAGCAGCTCTGGGCAAGGCAGACTATACGAGCAGTACTTC. Protein: CASSSGQGRLYEQYF.